This is a list of T cell receptor beta chains from one sample in a study of T-cell memory formation after mild COVID-19. From the 5' RACE reads, TCRdb called clonotypes with MiXCR, one entry per CDR3 protein. This sample has a few hundred thousand distinct CDR3 sequences, with around 27% found just once. Sequenced material: PBMCs or a T cell subset sorted from them (not recorded which). Every receptor here comes from an adult woman who had mild COVID-19 (a few samples of this study predate the infection). Cell type and time point are not known. CDR3s include the opening cysteine and the closing phenylalanine or tryptophan. The D gene is left open where the match is weak. Not every row has a clone size; where given, it reads once, few, many or a size class.

D gene	V gene	clone size	J gene	CDR3 protein	CDR3 DNA
TRBD1	TRBV29-1	few	TRBJ2-7	CSVGTGGREQYF	TGCAGCGTCGGGACAGGTGGAAGAGAGCAGTACTTC
TRBD1	TRBV6-5	few	TRBJ2-5	CASSHGQGAGPKRPQYF	TGTGCCAGCAGTCATGGACAGGGCGCAGGCCCCAAGAGACCCCAGTACTTC
TRBD2	TRBV19	few	TRBJ2-7	CASSMAAGGVQYF	TGTGCCAGTAGTATGGCCGCGGGGGGAGTTCAGTACTTC
TRBD1	TRBV6-1	-	TRBJ1-1	CASSLRDRESFRDTEAFF	TGTGCCAGCAGTCTTAGGGACAGGGAATCGTTCAGGGACACTGAAGCTTTCTTT
-	TRBV10-3	-	TRBJ2-5	CAISDQDSQTQYF	TGTGCCATCAGTGACCAGGACTCACAGACCCAGTACTTC
TRBD2	TRBV2	few	TRBJ2-7	CASERERSYEQYF	TGTGCCAGCGAGCGGGAGAGGTCCTACGAGCAGTACTTC
-	TRBV5-1	-	TRBJ1-1	CASSRGAGEAEAFF	TGCGCCAGCAGCCGAGGGGCAGGGGAAGCTGAAGCTTTCTTT
TRBD2	TRBV5-1	-	TRBJ2-3	CASSIIAGGDTQYF	TGCGCCAGCAGCATCATAGCGGGAGGGGATACGCAGTATTTT
TRBD1	TRBV5-1	-	TRBJ2-7	CASSQEPGQTGEQYF	TGCGCCAGCAGCCAGGAACCGGGACAGACCGGGGAGCAGTACTTC
-	TRBV30	-	TRBJ1-6	CAWSSRTAWSSPLHF	TGTGCCTGGAGTTCCCGGACAGCCTGGTCTTCACCCCTCCACTTT
TRBD1	TRBV12-3/TRBV12-4	-	TRBJ2-7	CASSGTDRVLEQYF	TGTGCCAGCAGTGGTACCGACAGGGTATTAGAGCAGTACTTC
TRBD2	TRBV5-1	-	TRBJ2-7	CASSLAALAGGVYEQYF	TGCGCCAGCAGCTTGGCCGCCTTAGCGGGGGGTGTCTACGAGCAGTACTTC
TRBD2	TRBV9	many	TRBJ2-1	CASSVTGGSYNEQFF	TGTGCCAGCAGCGTAACGGGAGGGTCCTACAATGAGCAGTTCTTC
TRBD2	TRBV3-1	once	TRBJ2-3	CASRKLAGGTDTQYF	TGTGCCAGCAGAAAACTAGCGGGGGGCACAGATACGCAGTATTTT
-	TRBV5-4	-	TRBJ2-1	CASSRSETSSHSYNEQFF	TGTGCCAGCAGCCGCAGTGAGACTAGTTCCCACTCCTACAATGAGCAGTTCTTC
-	TRBV20-1	-	TRBJ2-1	CSAHPLGRDWGYNEQFF	TGCAGTGCTCACCCCCTAGGGCGGGACTGGGGCTACAATGAGCAGTTCTTC
-	TRBV5-6	few	TRBJ1-2	CASSRGLDSYYGYTF	TGTGCCAGCAGTCGGGGGCTCGACAGCTACTATGGCTACACCTTC
-	TRBV11-3	-	TRBJ2-1	CASSRQSSSYNEQFF	TGTGCCAGCAGCCGACAGTCGAGCTCCTACAATGAGCAGTTCTTC
TRBD1	TRBV5-5	-	TRBJ1-2	CASSFSLPGQGNYGYTF	TGTGCCAGCAGCTTTTCACTACCGGGACAGGGGAACTATGGCTACACCTTC
TRBD1	TRBV7-3	-	TRBJ2-1	CASSQTGGAKNEQFF	TGTGCCAGCAGCCAAACAGGGGGCGCGAAGAATGAGCAGTTCTTC
-	TRBV5-1	many	TRBJ2-4	CASSWDGNIQYF	TGCGCCAGCAGCTGGGATGGAAACATTCAGTACTTC
TRBD1	TRBV7-9	-	TRBJ1-2	CASSLGAPQGGADGYTF	TGTGCCAGCAGCTTAGGGGCCCCCCAGGGGGGAGCAGATGGCTACACCTTC
-	TRBV29-1	-	TRBJ2-1	CSVSGTGAYNEQFF	TGCAGCGTTAGCGGGACAGGTGCCTACAATGAGCAGTTCTTC
TRBD1	TRBV10-2	-	TRBJ2-2	CASTRTGANTGELFF	TGCGCCAGCACCAGGACAGGCGCGAACACCGGGGAGCTGTTTTTT
-	TRBV4-1	few	TRBJ1-1	CASSHKDLPSEWRGEYTEAFF	TGCGCCAGCAGCCACAAAGACCTACCCTCAGAATGGCGGGGGGAATACACTGAAGCTTTCTTT
TRBD1	TRBV7-8	many	TRBJ1-5	CASSGYRDSSNQPQHF	TGTGCCAGCAGCGGATACCGGGACAGTAGCAATCAGCCCCAGCATTTT
TRBD1	TRBV5-1	-	TRBJ2-3	CASSSGITGGSSTDTQYF	TGCGCCAGCAGCTCGGGAATCACAGGGGGCTCTAGTACAGATACGCAGTATTTT
-	TRBV9	-	TRBJ2-3	CASSVDDRGDTQYF	TGTGCCAGCAGCGTAGATGATCGAGGGGATACGCAGTATTTT
-	TRBV24-1	few	TRBJ2-7	CATSDFRSSGSYEQYF	TGTGCCACCAGTGATTTTAGAAGTTCCGGCTCCTACGAGCAGTACTTC
TRBD2	TRBV29-1	few	TRBJ2-3	CSVEGLAGKTSGTDTQYF	TGCAGCGTCGAGGGACTAGCGGGAAAGACCTCTGGCACAGATACGCAGTATTTT
TRBD2	TRBV7-2	few	TRBJ2-5	CASGFRGLAGKETQYF	TGTGCCAGCGGATTTCGGGGACTAGCGGGCAAAGAGACCCAGTACTTC
TRBD2	TRBV7-8	few	TRBJ2-3	CASSFRRASGKDTQYF	TGTGCCAGCAGCTTCCGTCGGGCTAGCGGGAAAGATACGCAGTATTTT
-	TRBV29-1	few	TRBJ1-2	CSVDRGSNNYGYTF	TGCAGCGTTGATCGGGGCAGTAACAACTATGGCTACACCTTC
TRBD1	TRBV20-1	few	TRBJ2-7	CSARPRYDRGSYEQYF	TGCAGTGCTAGACCCCGTTATGACAGGGGTTCCTACGAGCAGTACTTC
-	TRBV5-6	-	TRBJ2-4	CASSVAGTKNIQYF	TGTGCCAGCAGCGTCGCCGGGACTAAAAACATTCAGTACTTC
-	TRBV30	few	TRBJ2-7	CAMPAQGYEQYF	TGTGCAATGCCAGCACAGGGCTACGAGCAGTACTTC
TRBD1	TRBV6-4	many	TRBJ2-6	CASSDSTGAGANVLTF	TGTGCCAGCAGTGACTCGACAGGGGCTGGGGCCAACGTCCTGACTTTC
TRBD1	TRBV19	-	TRBJ2-7	CASRDRNHYEQYF	TGTGCCAGCCGGGACAGGAACCACTACGAGCAGTACTTC
TRBD1	TRBV18	-	TRBJ2-7	CASSSTGTGGFYEQYF	TGTGCCAGCTCATCAACCGGGACAGGGGGCTTCTACGAGCAGTACTTC
-	TRBV6-5	-	TRBJ1-2	CASRKLEVLGVGYGYTF	TGTGCCAGCAGAAAGCTCGAGGTGCTCGGGGTGGGCTATGGCTACACCTTC
-	TRBV5-1	few	TRBJ2-7	CASSWGRRDDEQYF	TGCGCCAGCAGCTGGGGGCGGCGGGACGACGAGCAGTACTTC
-	TRBV7-2	-	TRBJ1-5	CASSLRDNQPQHF	TGTGCCAGCAGCTTACGGGACAATCAGCCCCAGCATTTT
TRBD1	TRBV9	-	TRBJ1-5	CASSVGQGASQPQHF	TGTGCCAGCAGCGTAGGTCAGGGGGCCTCTCAGCCCCAGCATTTT
TRBD2	TRBV7-2	few	TRBJ2-2	CASSQRGGRDGELFF	TGTGCCAGCAGCCAGCGGGGGGGCCGCGACGGGGAGCTGTTTTTT
-	TRBV4-1	-	TRBJ2-7	CASSHGHYEQYF	TGCGCCAGCAGCCACGGTCACTACGAGCAGTACTTC
-	TRBV7-2	few	TRBJ2-2	CASSLVSGLGFTGELFF	TGTGCCAGCAGCTTAGTTTCTGGGCTTGGTTTCACCGGGGAGCTGTTTTTT
-	TRBV24-1	many	TRBJ2-3	CATSDPGPANSDTQYF	TGTGCCACCAGTGACCCCGGGCCCGCAAACTCAGATACGCAGTATTTT
TRBD2	TRBV20-1	-	TRBJ2-5	CSATYGTSGHRGETQYF	TGCAGTGCTACTTACGGGACTAGCGGACACAGGGGAGAGACCCAGTACTTC
TRBD1	TRBV6-5	-	TRBJ1-5	CASSYSGTGTNSNQPQHF	TGTGCCAGCAGTTACTCCGGGACAGGGACTAATAGCAATCAGCCCCAGCATTTT
TRBD2	TRBV20-1	-	TRBJ2-7	CSGLAGVLGSYEQYF	TGCAGTGGACTAGCGGGAGTCCTAGGCTCCTACGAGCAGTACTTC
TRBD1	TRBV7-3	-	TRBJ2-2	CASSSDRFNTGELFF	TGTGCCAGCAGCTCGGACAGGTTCAACACCGGGGAGCTGTTTTTT
-	TRBV6-5	few	TRBJ2-3	CASSYHFTDTQYF	TGTGCCAGCAGTTACCACTTCACAGATACGCAGTATTTT
-	TRBV12-3/TRBV12-4	-	TRBJ1-2	CASSLLLVDGGVRSYGYTF	TGTGCCAGCAGTTTACTGTTGGTTGATGGCGGGGTCCGATCCTATGGCTACACCTTC
-	TRBV20-1	-	TRBJ1-5	CSATVRGVGNQPQHF	TGCAGTGCTACCGTCCGGGGGGTCGGCAATCAGCCCCAGCATTTT
-	TRBV5-5	-	TRBJ2-7	CASSLGSGVRSYEQYF	TGTGCCAGCAGCTTGGGCTCGGGCGTACGTTCCTACGAGCAGTACTTC
-	TRBV12-3/TRBV12-4	-	TRBJ2-2	CASQKGPGFTGELFF	TGTGCCAGCCAGAAGGGCCCGGGTTTCACCGGGGAGCTGTTTTTT
-	TRBV20-1	few	TRBJ2-5	CSAADWRGGETQYF	TGCAGTGCCGCGGATTGGAGGGGGGGAGAGACCCAGTACTTC
TRBD2	TRBV5-6	few	TRBJ2-1	CASSSPGLEDDEQFF	TGTGCCAGCAGTTCCCCGGGACTAGAAGACGATGAGCAGTTCTTC
-	TRBV4-3	-	TRBJ2-3	CASSQRGRNTQYF	TGCGCCAGCAGCCAGAGGGGCCGGAATACGCAGTATTTT